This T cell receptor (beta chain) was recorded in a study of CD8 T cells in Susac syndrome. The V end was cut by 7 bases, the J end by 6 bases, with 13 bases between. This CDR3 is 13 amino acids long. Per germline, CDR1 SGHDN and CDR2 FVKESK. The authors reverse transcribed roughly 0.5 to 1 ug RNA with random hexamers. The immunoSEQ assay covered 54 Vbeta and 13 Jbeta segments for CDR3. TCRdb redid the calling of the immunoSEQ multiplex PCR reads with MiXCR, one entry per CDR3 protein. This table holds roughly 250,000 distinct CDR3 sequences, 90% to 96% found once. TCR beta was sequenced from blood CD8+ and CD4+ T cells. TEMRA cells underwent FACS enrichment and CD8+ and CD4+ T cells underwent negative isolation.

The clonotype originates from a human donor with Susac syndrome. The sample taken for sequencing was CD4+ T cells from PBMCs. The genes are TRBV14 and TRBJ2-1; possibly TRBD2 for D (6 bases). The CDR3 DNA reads TGTGCCAGCAATAGCGGCCATAGCAATGAGCAGTTCTTC. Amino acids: CASNSGHSNEQFF.